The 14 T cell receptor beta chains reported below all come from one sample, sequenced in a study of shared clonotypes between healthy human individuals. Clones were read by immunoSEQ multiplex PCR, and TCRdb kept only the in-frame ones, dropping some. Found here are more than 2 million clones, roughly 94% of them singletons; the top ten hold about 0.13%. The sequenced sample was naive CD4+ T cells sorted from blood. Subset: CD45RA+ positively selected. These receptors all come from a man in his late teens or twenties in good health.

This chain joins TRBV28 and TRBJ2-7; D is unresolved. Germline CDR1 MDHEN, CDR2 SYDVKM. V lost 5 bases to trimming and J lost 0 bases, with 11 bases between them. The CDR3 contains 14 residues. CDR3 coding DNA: TGTGCCAGCAGTAGGATCGCAGGCTCCTACGAGCAGTACTTC. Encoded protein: CASSRIAGSYEQYF.

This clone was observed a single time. In nucleotides, the CDR3 is TGTGCCAGCAGCTTGATTAGTCGGGGGCTGAGCTATGGCTACACCTTC. Protein sequence: CASSLISRGLSYGYTF. This sequence joins TRBV5-4 and TRBJ1-2, with TRBD1 as a possible D gene (6 bases). This CDR3 is built from 16 residues. V lost 1 base and J lost 4, with 17 bases in between. Germline V gene sequence: CDR1 SGHNT, CDR2 YYREEE (reference sequence). Together with reference TRBV5-4 and TRBJ1-2, the CDR3 gives the full variable domain: ETGVTQSPTHLIKTRGQQVTLRCSSQSGHNTVSWYQQALGQGPQFIFQYYREEENGRGNFPPRFSGLQFPNYSSELNVNALELDDSALYLCASSLISRGLSYGYTFGSGTRLTVV.

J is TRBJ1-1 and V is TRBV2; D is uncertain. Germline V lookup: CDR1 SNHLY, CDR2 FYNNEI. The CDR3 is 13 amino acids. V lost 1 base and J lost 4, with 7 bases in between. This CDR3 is CASSEGASTEAFF. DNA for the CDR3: TGTGCCAGCAGTGAAGGGGCCTCCACTGAAGCTTTCTTT.

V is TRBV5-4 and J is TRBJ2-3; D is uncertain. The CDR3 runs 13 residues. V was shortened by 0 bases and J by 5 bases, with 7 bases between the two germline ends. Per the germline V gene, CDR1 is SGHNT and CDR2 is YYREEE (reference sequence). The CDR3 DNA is TGTGCCAGCAGCTTGGAATGGGGAGATACGCAGTATTTT. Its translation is CASSLEWGDTQYF. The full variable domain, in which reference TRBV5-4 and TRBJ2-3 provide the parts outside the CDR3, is ETGVTQSPTHLIKTRGQQVTLRCSSQSGHNTVSWYQQALGQGPQFIFQYYREEENGRGNFPPRFSGLQFPNYSSELNVNALELDDSALYLCASSLEWGDTQYFGPGTRLTVL.

The CDR3 coding sequence is TGTGCCAGCAGTGTACGAAGGGCCGAAGAGCCCCAGCATTTT. Its protein is CASSVRRAEEPQHF. The rearrangement links TRBV2 to TRBJ1-5; D unclear. V lost 4 bases, J lost 8 bases, and 15 bases lay in between. The CDR3 has 14 amino acids. Germline CDR1 SNHLY, CDR2 FYNNEI.

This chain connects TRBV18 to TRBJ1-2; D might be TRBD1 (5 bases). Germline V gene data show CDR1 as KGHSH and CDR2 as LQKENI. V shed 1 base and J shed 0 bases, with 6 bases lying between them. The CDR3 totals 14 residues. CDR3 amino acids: CASSPQGTNYGYTF. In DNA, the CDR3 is TGTGCCAGCTCACCACAGGGGACTAACTATGGCTACACCTTC.

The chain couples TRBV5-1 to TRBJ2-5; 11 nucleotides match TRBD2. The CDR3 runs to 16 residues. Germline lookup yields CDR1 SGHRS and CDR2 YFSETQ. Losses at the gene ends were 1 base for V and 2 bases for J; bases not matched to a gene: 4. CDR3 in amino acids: CASSLQTSGVQETQYF. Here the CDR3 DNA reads TGCGCCAGCAGCTTGCAGACTAGCGGGGTTCAAGAGACCCAGTACTTC. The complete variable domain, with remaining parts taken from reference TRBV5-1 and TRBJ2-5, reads KAGVTQTPRYLIKTRGQQVTLSCSPISGHRSVSWYQQTPGQGLQFLFEYFSETQRNKGNFPGRFSGRQFSNSRSEMNVSTLELGDSALYLCASSLQTSGVQETQYFGPGTRLLVL.

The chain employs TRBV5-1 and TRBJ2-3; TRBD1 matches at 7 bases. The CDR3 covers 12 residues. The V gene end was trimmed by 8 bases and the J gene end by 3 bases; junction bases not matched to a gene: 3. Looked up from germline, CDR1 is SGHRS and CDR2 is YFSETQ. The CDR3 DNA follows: TGCGCCAGTCACAGGGGAACAGATACGCAGTATTTT. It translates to CASHRGTDTQYF.

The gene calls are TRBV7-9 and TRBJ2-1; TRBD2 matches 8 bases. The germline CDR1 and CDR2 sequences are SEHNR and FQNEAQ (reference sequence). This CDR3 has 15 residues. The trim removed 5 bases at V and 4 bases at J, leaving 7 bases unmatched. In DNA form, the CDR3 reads TGTGCCAGCAGCCGTCGGGGGGGCCAGTACAATGAGCAGTTCTTC. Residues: CASSRRGGQYNEQFF.

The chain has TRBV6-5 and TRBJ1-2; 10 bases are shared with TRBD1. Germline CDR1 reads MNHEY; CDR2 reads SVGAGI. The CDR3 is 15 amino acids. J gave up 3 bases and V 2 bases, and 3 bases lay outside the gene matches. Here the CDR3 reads CASSYRGTGDYGYTF. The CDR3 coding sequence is TGTGCCAGCAGTTACCGGGGGACAGGGGACTATGGCTACACCTTC.

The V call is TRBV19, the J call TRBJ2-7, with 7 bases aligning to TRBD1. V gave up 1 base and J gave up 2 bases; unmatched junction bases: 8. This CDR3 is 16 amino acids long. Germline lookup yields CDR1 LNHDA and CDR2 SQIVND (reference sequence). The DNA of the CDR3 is TGTGCCAGTAGTATAGGTTCGGGGACAGAAGCCTACGAGCAGTACTTC. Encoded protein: CASSIGSGTEAYEQYF.

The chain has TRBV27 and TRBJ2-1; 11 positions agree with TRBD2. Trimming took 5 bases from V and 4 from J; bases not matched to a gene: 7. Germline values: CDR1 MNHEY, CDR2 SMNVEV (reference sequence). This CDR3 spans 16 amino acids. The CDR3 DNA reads TGTGCCAGCAGTCCGATACGGACTAGCGGGTACAATGAGCAGTTCTTC. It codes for CASSPIRTSGYNEQFF.

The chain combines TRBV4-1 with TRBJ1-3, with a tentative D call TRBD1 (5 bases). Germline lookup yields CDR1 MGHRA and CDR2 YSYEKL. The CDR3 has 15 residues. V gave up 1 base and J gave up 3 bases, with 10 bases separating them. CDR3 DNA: TGCGCCAGCAGCCAAGTGATGGGGCTTGGAAACACCATATATTTT. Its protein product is CASSQVMGLGNTIYF.

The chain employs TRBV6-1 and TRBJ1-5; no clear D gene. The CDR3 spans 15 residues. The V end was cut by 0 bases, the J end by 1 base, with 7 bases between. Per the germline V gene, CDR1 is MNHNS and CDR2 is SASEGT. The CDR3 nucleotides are TGTGCCAGCAGTGAAGCGGGTCCCAGCAATCAGCCCCAGCATTTT. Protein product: CASSEAGPSNQPQHF.